The 10 T cell receptor beta chains in this list originate from one sample, sequenced in a study of blood T cell repertoires in COVID-19. Here immunoSEQ multiplex PCR was the method, and the copy in TCRdb shows in-frame clones only, minus some. The profile shows roughly 99,000 clones, about four fifths of them singletons. Sequencing was performed on peripheral blood. The receptors originated from a man between 70 and 80 years old with acute or convalescent COVID-19.

This chain connects TRBV6-1 to TRBJ2-1, with 8 bases matching TRBD1. The V gene end was trimmed by 4 bases and the J gene end by 0 bases; junction bases not matched to a gene: 5. This CDR3 is 16 amino acids long. Per germline, CDR1 MNHNS and CDR2 SASEGT. CDR3 DNA: TGTGCCAGCAGTGGCTGGACAGGGAGCTCCTACAATGAGCAGTTCTTC. Translating it yields CASSGWTGSSYNEQFF.

V is TRBV10-3 and J is TRBJ1-6; D is ambiguous. Trimming pared 0 bases from V and 13 bases from J, leaving 7 bases between. The CDR3 totals 12 residues. Germline values: CDR1 ENHRY, CDR2 SYGVKD. The CDR3 DNA reads TGTGCCATCAGTGAGTCGGAGGGTCCCCTCCACTTT. This sequence encodes CAISESEGPLHF.

This sequence joins TRBV2 and TRBJ1-4, with 10 bases lining up with TRBD1. The germline V gene has CDR1 SNHLY and CDR2 FYNNEI. The CDR3 has 15 residues. V lost 6 bases, J lost 8 bases, and 9 bases stayed unmatched. In DNA, the CDR3 is TGTGCCAGCAGCCCATTAGGGACAGGGGAGGAAAAACTGTTTTTT. Amino acids: CASSPLGTGEEKLFF.

This clone was detected once. The V gene is TRBV14, the J gene TRBJ1-1, with 7 bases fitting TRBD1. There are 16 residues in the CDR3. Looked up from germline, CDR1 is SGHDN and CDR2 is FVKESK. Trimming took 3 bases from V and 0 from J; bases not matched to a gene: 7. The DNA for the CDR3 is TGTGCCAGCAGCCAGGACTACAGGGGATTGAACACTGAAGCTTTCTTT. It translates to CASSQDYRGLNTEAFF.

The V call is TRBV28, the J call TRBJ1-1; TRBD1 is a possible D gene (5 bases). The CDR3 runs to 14 residues. V was trimmed by 6 bases and J by 4 bases, leaving 15 bases between them. CDR1 and CDR2 (germline): MDHEN, SYDVKM. The chain's CDR3 is CASSSYPGGTEAFF. In nucleotides, the CDR3 is TGTGCCAGCAGCTCATATCCCGGGGGCACTGAAGCTTTCTTT.

This clone was found a few times. V gene TRBV11-2 combines with J gene TRBJ2-1, with 9 nucleotides matching TRBD2. With 9 bases clipped from V and 6 bases from J, the junction kept 9 bases outside the gene matches. The CDR3 consists of 14 residues. Per germline, CDR1 SGHAT and CDR2 FQNNGV. This CDR3 reads CASQAGGGFNEQFF. The CDR3 nucleotides are TGTGCCAGTCAAGCGGGGGGCGGTTTCAATGAGCAGTTCTTC.

The chain couples TRBV7-6 to TRBJ2-7; a possible D gene is TRBD1 (5 bases). The germline V and J ends were trimmed by 0 bases and 1 base, with 10 bases remaining between them. Germline CDR1 and CDR2: SGHVS and FNYEAQ. This CDR3 is 15 amino acids long. The CDR3 DNA sequence: TGTGCCAGCAGCTTAGCGGCAGGGAAGTCCTACGAGCAGTACTTC. As protein: CASSLAAGKSYEQYF.

This clone turned up a few times. The chain has TRBV7-9 and TRBJ2-7, with TRBD1 identical over 7 bases. Germline CDR1 and CDR2: SEHNR and FQNEAQ (reference sequence). The CDR3 has 15 amino acids. J was trimmed by 6 bases and V by 0 bases; bases with no gene match: 8. The CDR3, as DNA: TGTGCCAGCAGCTTAGCAGGTAGGGGGCAGGTCGAGCAGTACTTC. Translation gives CASSLAGRGQVEQYF.

The chain carries TRBV6-1 and TRBJ1-5; 9 bases align to TRBD1. V was pared by 3 bases and J by 10 bases, with 13 bases of the junction left unmatched. CDR1 and CDR2 (germline): MNHNS, SASEGT. The CDR3 has 16 residues. The CDR3 here is CASSDNAGTGRAPQHF. CDR3 coding DNA: TGTGCCAGCAGTGATAACGCCGGGACAGGGCGCGCCCCCCAGCATTTT.

The chain's CDR3 is CASSTLAGVNTEAFF. The CDR3 DNA reads TGCGCCAGCAGCACCCTGGCAGGGGTGAACACTGAAGCTTTCTTT. The chain is built from TRBV5-1 and TRBJ1-1, with a possible D match to TRBD1 (6 bases). With 4 bases removed from V and 0 bases from J, the gap between germline ends came to 13 bases. Per germline, CDR1 SGHRS and CDR2 YFSETQ. The length of the CDR3 is 15 residues.